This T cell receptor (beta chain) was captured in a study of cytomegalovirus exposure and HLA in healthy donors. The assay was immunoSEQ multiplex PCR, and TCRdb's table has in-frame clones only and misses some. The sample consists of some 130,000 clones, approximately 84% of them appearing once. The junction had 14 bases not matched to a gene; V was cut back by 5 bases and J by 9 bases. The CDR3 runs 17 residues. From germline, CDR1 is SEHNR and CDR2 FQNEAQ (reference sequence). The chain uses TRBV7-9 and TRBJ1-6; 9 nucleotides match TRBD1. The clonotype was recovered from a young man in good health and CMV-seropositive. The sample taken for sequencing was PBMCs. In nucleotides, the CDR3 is TGTGCCAGCAGCCCGAGTGGGACAGGGAGGTTTGGTTCACCCCTCCACTTT. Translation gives CASSPSGTGRFGSPLHF. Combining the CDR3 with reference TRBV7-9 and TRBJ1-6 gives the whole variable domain DTGVSQNPRHKITKRGQNVTFRCDPISEHNRLYWYRQTLGQGPEFLTYFQNEAQLEKSRLLSDRFSAERPKGSFSTLEIQRTEQGDSAMYLCASSPSGTGRFGSPLHFGNGTRLTVT.